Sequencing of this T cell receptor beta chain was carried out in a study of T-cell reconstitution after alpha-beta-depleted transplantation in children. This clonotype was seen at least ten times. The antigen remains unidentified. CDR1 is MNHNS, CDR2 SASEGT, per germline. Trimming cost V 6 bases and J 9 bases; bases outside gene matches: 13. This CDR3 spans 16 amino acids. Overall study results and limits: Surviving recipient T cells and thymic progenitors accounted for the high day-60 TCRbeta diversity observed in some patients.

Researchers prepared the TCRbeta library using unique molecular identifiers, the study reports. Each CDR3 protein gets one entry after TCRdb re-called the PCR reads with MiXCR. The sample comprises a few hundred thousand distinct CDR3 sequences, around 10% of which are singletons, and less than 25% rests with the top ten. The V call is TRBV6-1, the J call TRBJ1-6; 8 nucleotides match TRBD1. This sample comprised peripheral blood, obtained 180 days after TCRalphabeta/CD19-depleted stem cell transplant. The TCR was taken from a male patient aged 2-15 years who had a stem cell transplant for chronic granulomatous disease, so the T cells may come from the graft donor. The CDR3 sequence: CASRQRLGTGASPLHF. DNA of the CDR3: TGTGCCAGCAGACAAAGACTCGGGACAGGAGCTTCACCCCTCCACTTT.